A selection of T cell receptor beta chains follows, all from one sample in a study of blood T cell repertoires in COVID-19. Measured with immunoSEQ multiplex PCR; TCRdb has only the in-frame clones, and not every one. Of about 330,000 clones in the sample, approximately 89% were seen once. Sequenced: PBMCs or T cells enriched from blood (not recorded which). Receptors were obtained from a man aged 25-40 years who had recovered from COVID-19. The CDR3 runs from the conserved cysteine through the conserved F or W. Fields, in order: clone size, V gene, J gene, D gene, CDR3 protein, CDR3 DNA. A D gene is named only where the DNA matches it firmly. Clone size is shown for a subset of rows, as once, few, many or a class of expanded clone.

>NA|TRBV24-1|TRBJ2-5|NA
CATSDPQGGQETQYF
TGTGCCACCAGTGATCCACAGGGCGGACAAGAGACCCAGTACTTC
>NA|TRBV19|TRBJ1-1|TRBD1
CASSILRQGAGNTEAFF
TGTGCCAGTAGTATTCTGAGACAGGGGGCCGGGAACACTGAAGCTTTCTTT
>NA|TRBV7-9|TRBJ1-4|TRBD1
CASSLPPGQPNEKLFF
TGTGCCAGCAGCTTACCCCCGGGACAGCCAAATGAAAAACTGTTTTTT
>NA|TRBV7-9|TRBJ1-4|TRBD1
CASSSGWDRDEKLFF
TGTGCCAGCAGCTCCGGGTGGGACAGAGACGAAAAACTGTTTTTT
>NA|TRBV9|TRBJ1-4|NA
CASSLRGTSNEKLFF
TGTGCCAGCAGCCTTCGCGGGACTTCCAATGAAAAACTGTTTTTT
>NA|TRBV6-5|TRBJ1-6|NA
CASSRRENSPLHF
TGTGCCAGCAGCCGGCGGGAGAATTCACCCCTCCACTTT
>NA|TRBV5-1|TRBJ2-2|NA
CASRGADTNTGELFF
TGCGCCAGCAGGGGAGCCGACACGAACACCGGGGAGCTGTTTTTT
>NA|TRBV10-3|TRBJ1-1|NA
CAISAGATEAFF
TGTGCCATCAGTGCAGGGGCCACTGAAGCTTTCTTT
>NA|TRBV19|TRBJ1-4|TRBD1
CASSILGQGIEKLFF
TGTGCCAGTAGTATTTTGGGACAGGGGATTGAAAAACTGTTTTTT
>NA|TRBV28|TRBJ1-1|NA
CASSGLPWGNTEAFF
TGTGCCAGCAGTGGACTCCCTTGGGGGAACACTGAAGCTTTCTTT
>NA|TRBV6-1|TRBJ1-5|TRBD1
CASSEAAGQGGKPQHF
TGTGCCAGCAGTGAAGCGGCAGGACAGGGTGGAAAGCCCCAGCATTTT
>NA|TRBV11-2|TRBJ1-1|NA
CASSLDWPVGAEAFF
TGTGCCAGCAGCTTAGATTGGCCGGTGGGCGCTGAAGCTTTCTTT
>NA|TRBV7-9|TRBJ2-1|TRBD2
CASSPTSGGADEQFF
TGTGCCAGCAGCCCCACTAGCGGGGGGGCGGATGAGCAGTTCTTC
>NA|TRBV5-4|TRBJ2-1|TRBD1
CASGPSRGLSSYNEQFF
TGTGCCAGCGGGCCTTCCAGGGGGCTTAGCTCCTACAATGAGCAGTTCTTC
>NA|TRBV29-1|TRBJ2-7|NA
CSVEGGQGTSYEQYF
TGCAGCGTTGAAGGGGGGCAGGGGACATCCTACGAGCAGTACTTC
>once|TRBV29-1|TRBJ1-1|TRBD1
CSVLTGANTEAFF
TGCAGCGTCCTGACAGGGGCTAACACTGAAGCTTTCTTT
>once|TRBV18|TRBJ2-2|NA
CASSPGGNTGELFF
TGTGCCAGCTCACCGGGAGGGAACACCGGGGAGCTGTTTTTT
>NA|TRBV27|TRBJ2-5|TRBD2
CASSLWPGGGAPPQETQYF
TGTGCCAGCAGTTTATGGCCTGGCGGGGGGGCCCCCCCACAAGAGACCCAGTACTTC
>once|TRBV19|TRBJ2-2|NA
CASTRQENTGELFF
TGTGCCAGTACCAGACAGGAGAACACCGGGGAGCTGTTTTTT
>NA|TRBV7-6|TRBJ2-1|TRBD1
CASSPGTGGWFDEQFF
TGTGCCAGCAGCCCCGGGACAGGGGGCTGGTTTGATGAGCAGTTCTTC
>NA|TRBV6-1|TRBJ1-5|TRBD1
CASSDQRDRGSNQPQHF
TGTGCCAGCAGTGACCAACGGGACAGGGGTAGCAATCAGCCCCAGCATTTT
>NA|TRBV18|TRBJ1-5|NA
CASSSTDSNQPQHF
TGTGCCAGCTCGTCGACAGATAGCAATCAGCCCCAGCATTTT
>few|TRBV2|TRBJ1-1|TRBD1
CASSERGTANTEAFF
TGTGCCAGCAGTGAAAGGGGGACAGCAAACACTGAAGCTTTCTTT
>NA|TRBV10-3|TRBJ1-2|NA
CAISREGSYYGYTF
TGTGCCATCTCCCGAGAGGGCTCCTACTATGGCTACACCTTC
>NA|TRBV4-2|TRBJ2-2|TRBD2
CASSPAAGGRTGELFF
TGTGCCAGCAGCCCAGCAGCGGGGGGGCGTACCGGGGAGCTGTTTTTT
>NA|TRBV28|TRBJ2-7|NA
CASRPRDISYEQYF
TGTGCCAGCAGACCCAGGGACATCAGCTACGAGCAGTACTTC
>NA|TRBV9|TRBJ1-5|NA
CASSSDVNQPQHF
TGTGCCAGCAGCAGCGATGTTAATCAGCCCCAGCATTTT
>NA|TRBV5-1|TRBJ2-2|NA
CASAAAGWNTGELFF
TGCGCCAGCGCGGCAGCTGGTTGGAACACCGGGGAGCTGTTTTTT
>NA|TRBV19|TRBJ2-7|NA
CASKRQDSYEQYF
TGTGCCAGTAAAAGACAGGACTCCTACGAGCAGTACTTC
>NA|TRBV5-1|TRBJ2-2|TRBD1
CASSPRTGRGTGELFF
TGCGCCAGCAGCCCCCGGACAGGCCGCGGAACCGGGGAGCTGTTTTTT
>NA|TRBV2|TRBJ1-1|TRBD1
CATRQGESLNTEAFF
TGTGCCACCCGACAGGGGGAGAGTCTGAACACTGAAGCTTTCTTT
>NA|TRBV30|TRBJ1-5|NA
CAWNLGGVQPQHF
TGTGCCTGGAATCTCGGAGGGGTCCAGCCCCAGCATTTT
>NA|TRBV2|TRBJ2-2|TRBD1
CASSGQGGTGELFF
TGTGCCAGCAGTGGACAGGGGGGCACCGGGGAGCTGTTTTTT
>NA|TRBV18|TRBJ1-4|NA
CASSPIAGVDEKLFF
TGTGCCAGCTCACCAATTGCGGGGGTCGATGAAAAACTGTTTTTT
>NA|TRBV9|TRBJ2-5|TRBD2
CASSPTSGGGAQYF
TGTGCCAGCAGCCCTACTAGCGGGGGAGGGGCCCAGTACTTC
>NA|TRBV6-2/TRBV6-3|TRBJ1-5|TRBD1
CASSYSQGAGNQPQHF
TGTGCCAGCAGTTACTCCCAGGGGGCAGGCAATCAGCCCCAGCATTTT
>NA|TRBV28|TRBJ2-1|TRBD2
CASSLSGGHKGNEQFF
TGTGCCAGCAGTTTAAGCGGGGGTCACAAAGGCAATGAGCAGTTCTTC
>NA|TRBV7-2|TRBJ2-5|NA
CASSLGQRETQYF
TGTGCCAGCAGCTTAGGCCAGCGAGAGACCCAGTACTTC
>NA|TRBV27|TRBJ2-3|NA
CASRPQGGDTQYF
TGTGCCAGCAGACCCCAGGGAGGCGATACGCAGTATTTT
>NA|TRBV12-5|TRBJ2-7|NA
CASAHRDNSYEQYF
TGTGCTAGTGCCCACCGGGACAACTCCTACGAGCAGTACTTC
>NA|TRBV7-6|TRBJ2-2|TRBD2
CASSLVTGTRGSGELFF
TGTGCCAGCAGCTTAGTCACCGGGACTAGAGGATCCGGGGAGCTGTTTTTT
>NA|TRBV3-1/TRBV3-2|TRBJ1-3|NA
CASSQDQGPGNTIYF
TGTGCCAGCAGCCAAGACCAGGGCCCTGGAAACACCATATATTTT
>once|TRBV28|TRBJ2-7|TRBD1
CASGQVYEQYF
TGTGCCAGCGGACAGGTGTATGAGCAGTACTTC
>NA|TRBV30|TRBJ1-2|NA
CAWEKVTVVYGYTF
TGTGCCTGGGAAAAGGTGACAGTTGTCTATGGCTACACCTTC
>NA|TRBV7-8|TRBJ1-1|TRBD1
CASSFEGQWGTEAFF
TGTGCCAGCAGCTTTGAGGGACAGTGGGGCACTGAAGCTTTCTTT
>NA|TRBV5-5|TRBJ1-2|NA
CASSLGMSTDGYTF
TGTGCCAGCAGCTTGGGTATGAGTACAGATGGCTACACCTTC
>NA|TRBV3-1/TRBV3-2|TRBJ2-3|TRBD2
CASSQGGGTQYF
TGTGCCAGCAGCCAAGGGGGGGGTACGCAGTATTTT
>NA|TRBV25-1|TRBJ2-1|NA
CASSESSEQFF
TGTGCCAGCAGTGAATCTTCTGAGCAGTTCTTC
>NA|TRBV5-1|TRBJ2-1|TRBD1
CASSPRTGDYNEQFF
TGCGCCAGCAGCCCCCGGACAGGCGATTACAATGAGCAGTTCTTC
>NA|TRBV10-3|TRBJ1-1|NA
CAISGVSTEAFF
TGTGCCATCTCGGGGGTAAGCACTGAAGCTTTCTTT